The 2 T cell receptor beta chains in this list originate from one sample, sequenced in a study of T cell responses to AZD1222 COVID-19 vaccine. Method: immunoSEQ multiplex PCR; TCRdb's copy keeps in-frame clones and lacks some. The sample lists roughly 140,000 clones; 80% to 95% were seen once. This specimen consisted of peripheral blood, obtained on day 0 of MenACWY control vaccination. These receptors all come from an adult in good health.

This sequence joins TRBV6-1 and TRBJ1-3; unclear D gene. With 4 bases removed from V and 1 base from J, the gap between germline ends came to 14 bases. Germline CDR1 reads MNHNS; CDR2 reads SASEGT. The CDR3 covers 16 residues. CDR3 residues: CASSVQNRASGNTIYF. CDR3 coding DNA: TGTGCCAGCAGTGTCCAAAATAGGGCGTCTGGAAACACCATATATTTT.

The chain combines TRBV19 with TRBJ2-1, with a possible D match to TRBD1 (6 bases). V lost 6 bases, J lost 4 bases, and 13 bases lay in between. Germline V CDR1 and CDR2: LNHDA, SQIVND (reference sequence). CDR3 size: 14 residues. The chain's CDR3 is CASRSGHVYNEQFF. The DNA for the CDR3 is TGTGCCAGTAGATCGGGACACGTATACAATGAGCAGTTCTTC.